The clone carrying this T cell receptor beta chain showed up many times. Its antigen remains unknown. This entry comes from a study of CD8 T cells in ankylosing spondylitis. Scientists made TCR beta libraries using quantitative 5'-RACE with molecular barcodes. TCRdb itself ran the 5' RACE reads through MiXCR, one entry per CDR3 protein. The data contain 100,000 to 150,000 distinct CDR3 sequences, about a tenth of them singletons. Losses at the gene ends were 8 bases for V and 3 bases for J; bases not matched to a gene: 0. CDR1 is SGHTA and CDR2 is FQGTGA in the germline V gene. The CDR3 extends over 11 amino acids. Study results and limitations: As for the disease-linked clones, they showed a CD8+ phenotype and occurred at relatively low frequencies in peripheral blood. Characteristic of ankylosing spondylitis blood, it appeared, was a TCR beta motif comprising several highly homologous variants. Reportedly, matched ankylosing spondylitis synovial fluid was significantly enriched for disease-linked clones.

The sequence derives from a male donor with ankylosing spondylitis or in good health (not recorded which). The chain uses TRBV7-3 and TRBJ1-2; TRBD1 aligns across 7 bases. The specimen sequenced was blood, either unsorted or a sorted T cell fraction (not recorded which). The CDR3 protein is CASGQDYGYTF. CDR3 bases: TGTGCCAGCGGACAGGACTATGGCTACACCTTC. The whole variable domain, filled in from reference TRBV7-3 and TRBJ1-2, reads GAGVSQTPSNKVTEKGKYVELRCDPISGHTALYWYRQSLGQGPEFLIYFQGTGAADDSGLPNDRFFAVRPEGSVSTLKIQRTERGDSAVYLCASGQDYGYTFGSGTRLTVV.